A single sample gave rise to the 31 T cell receptor beta chains below, sequenced in a study of T cell responses to AZD1222 COVID-19 vaccine. The assay was immunoSEQ multiplex PCR, and TCRdb's table has in-frame clones only and misses some. The sample carries roughly 120,000 clones, less than 90% recorded once. Specimen: peripheral blood, collected on day 0 of AZD1222 vaccination. The receptors originated from an adult in good health.

In its sample, this clone was seen once. The V call is TRBV28, the J call TRBJ2-1; D is possibly TRBD1 (5 bases). CDR1 and CDR2 from the germline V gene are MDHEN and SYDVKM. V was cut by 3 bases and J by 5 bases, with 11 bases left in between. CDR3 length equals 14 residues. The CDR3 bases are TGTGCCAGCAGTTTCAACGACAGAAACAATGAGCAGTTCTTC. Encoded protein: CASSFNDRNNEQFF. Combining the CDR3 with reference TRBV28 and TRBJ2-1 gives the whole variable domain DVKVTQSSRYLVKRTGEKVFLECVQDMDHENMFWYRQDPGLGLRLIYFSYDVKMKEKGDIPEGYSVSREKKERFSLILESASTNQTSMYLCASSFNDRNNEQFFGPGTRLTVL.

V gene TRBV7-8 combines with J gene TRBJ2-2; 9 bases align to TRBD2. The CDR3 is 15 amino acids. The germline CDR1 and CDR2 sequences are SGHVS and FQNEAQ. V was pared by 8 bases and J by 4 bases, with 8 bases of the junction left unmatched. For the CDR3, the DNA is TGTGCCAGCGGTTCGGGAGCGGGAGGCACCGGGGAGCTGTTTTTT. Amino acid sequence: CASGSGAGGTGELFF.

The chain combines TRBV3-1 (or the pseudogene TRBV3-2) with TRBJ2-7, with 7 bases lining up with TRBD2. With V trimmed by 4 bases and J by 2 bases, 5 bases remained unmatched. This CDR3 comprises 14 residues. From germline, CDR1 is LGHDT and CDR2 YNNKEL (reference sequence). The CDR3 loop reads CASSLRRGAYEQYF. The CDR3 DNA is TGTGCCAGCAGCCTGAGACGGGGGGCCTACGAGCAGTACTTC.

V is TRBV7-8 and J is TRBJ2-3; D possibly corresponds to TRBD1 (5 bases). V was clipped by 6 bases and J by 0 bases, with 13 bases between them. The CDR3 consists of 15 residues. Germline V gene lookup returns CDR1 SGHVS and CDR2 FQNEAQ. CDR3 nucleotide sequence: TGTGCCAGCAGTGCGACAGTCGGTAGCACAGATACGCAGTATTTT. It translates to CASSATVGSTDTQYF.

In DNA, the CDR3 is TGCGCCAGCAGCCCGAGGGACCCCCAAAGCGACACTGAAGCTTTCTTT. Protein: CASSPRDPQSDTEAFF. The rearrangement joins TRBV4-1 to TRBJ1-1; tentative D call: TRBD1 (5 bases). V was pared by 4 bases and J by 3 bases, with 18 bases between. This CDR3 is 16 amino acids long. Germline lookup yields CDR1 MGHRA and CDR2 YSYEKL.

This chain joins TRBV5-1 and TRBJ2-7; 15 positions match TRBD2. This CDR3 region has 18 residues. The V and J ends lost 2 bases and 5 bases, in that order; junction bases with no gene match: 11. Per germline, CDR1 SGHRS and CDR2 YFSETQ. The CDR3 DNA sequence: TGCGCCAGCAGCTTTGGGGGGTACGGGACTAGCGGGAGGCACGAGCAGTACTTC. It codes for CASSFGGYGTSGRHEQYF. Full variable domain (outside the CDR3, taken from reference TRBV5-1 and TRBJ2-7): KAGVTQTPRYLIKTRGQQVTLSCSPISGHRSVSWYQQTPGQGLQFLFEYFSETQRNKGNFPGRFSGRQFSNSRSEMNVSTLELGDSALYLCASSFGGYGTSGRHEQYFGPGTRLTVT.

The chain uses TRBV2 and TRBJ1-5, with D perhaps TRBD1 (6 bases). There are 14 residues in the CDR3. CDR1 and CDR2 from the germline V gene are SNHLY and FYNNEI. V shed 3 bases and J shed 5 bases, with 11 bases lying between them. The chain's CDR3 is CASSDGTIYQPQHF. The CDR3 coding sequence is TGTGCCAGCAGTGATGGGACAATCTATCAGCCCCAGCATTTT.

The chain uses TRBV3-1 (or the pseudogene TRBV3-2) and TRBJ2-1, with D possibly TRBD1 on 6 matching bases. The length of the CDR3 is 16 residues. Trimming took off 3 bases at V and 2 bases at J, with 14 bases between the two ends. Germline assignment: CDR1 LGHDT and CDR2 YNNKEL (reference sequence). CDR3 sequence (DNA): TGTGCCAGCAGCCAGGGTCGGGACACCCCCTACAATGAGCAGTTCTTC. Its protein is CASSQGRDTPYNEQFF.

V usage is TRBV19 and J usage is TRBJ2-2; 8 bases line up with TRBD1. Germline loops: CDR1 LNHDA, CDR2 SQIVND (reference sequence). This CDR3 is 15 amino acids long. V lost 2 bases and J lost 5; bases outside the gene matches: 4. CDR3 protein: CASSISGQGTGELFF. The CDR3 nucleotides read TGTGCCAGTAGTATATCAGGACAGGGTACCGGGGAGCTGTTTTTT.

The genes are TRBV7-8 and TRBJ2-2, with a possible D match to TRBD2 (6 bases). From germline, CDR1 is SGHVS and CDR2 FQNEAQ. V was trimmed by 4 bases and J by 4 bases, leaving 10 bases between them. The CDR3 loop spans 14 amino acids. The CDR3 spells CASSWMGGTGELFF. As DNA, the CDR3 is TGTGCCAGCAGCTGGATGGGGGGCACCGGGGAGCTGTTTTTT.

The V call is TRBV11-2, the J call TRBJ2-5, with TRBD2 identical over 8 bases. Germline V CDR1 and CDR2: SGHAT, FQNNGV. CDR3 length: 17 residues. V lost 5 bases to trimming and J lost 2 bases; unmatched junction nucleotides: 13. The CDR3 is CASSARGVSGDQETQYF. CDR3 nucleotide sequence: TGTGCCAGCAGCGCCCGGGGGGTTAGCGGGGATCAAGAGACCCAGTACTTC.

This CDR3 is CASSQGALYEQYF. DNA for the CDR3: TGTGCCAGCAGCCAAGGGGCGCTCTACGAGCAGTACTTC. The chain employs TRBV3-1 (or the pseudogene TRBV3-2) and TRBJ2-7; no clear D gene. This CDR3 spans 13 amino acids. The germline gives CDR1 LGHDT, CDR2 YNNKEL (reference sequence). Trimming took 1 base from V and 3 from J, leaving 7 bases between them.

V is TRBV6-5 and J is TRBJ2-7; the D gene is possibly TRBD1 (5 bases). The CDR3 has 16 amino acids. V lost 1 base and J lost 0, with 13 bases in between. CDR1 and CDR2 from the germline V gene are MNHEY and SVGAGI. CDR3: CASSYFSTDSSYEQYF. The CDR3 region has the DNA TGTGCCAGCAGTTACTTCTCGACAGATTCCTCCTACGAGCAGTACTTC.

This clone appeared a single time. The V gene is TRBV19, the J gene TRBJ2-2; D may be TRBD2 (5 bases). V was trimmed by 4 bases and J by 0 bases, leaving 12 bases between them. The length of the CDR3 is 16 residues. The germline gives CDR1 LNHDA, CDR2 SQIVND (reference sequence). Here the CDR3 reads CASSRQLGANTGELFF. In DNA, the CDR3 is TGTGCCAGTAGTAGGCAGCTCGGGGCGAACACCGGGGAGCTGTTTTTT.

This chain joins TRBV5-4 and TRBJ1-4, with D maybe TRBD1 (6 bases). This CDR3 spans 15 amino acids. In germline, CDR1 is SGHNT, CDR2 YYREEE (reference sequence). The V end lost 3 bases, the J end lost 5 bases, and 14 bases lay between the germline ends. The CDR3 DNA follows: TGTGCCAGCAGCTACCGTGGACAGCCAAATGAAAAACTGTTTTTT. Translated: CASSYRGQPNEKLFF.

V gene TRBV13 combines with J gene TRBJ1-4; D is perhaps TRBD1 (6 bases). Germline loops: CDR1 PRHDT, CDR2 FYEKMQ (reference sequence). V dropped 4 bases and J dropped 4 bases, with 16 bases sitting between them. The CDR3 consists of 16 residues. In DNA form, the CDR3 reads TGTGCCAGCAGCTCCCCTACAGGGAGGAGTAATGAAAAACTGTTTTTT. Translated, it gives CASSSPTGRSNEKLFF.

The CDR3 is CASSLELAAYNEQFF. The CDR3 DNA sequence: TGTGCCAGCAGCTTAGAGCTAGCGGCCTACAATGAGCAGTTCTTC. This chain joins TRBV7-8 and TRBJ2-1; TRBD2 matches 7 bases. The CDR3 consists of 15 residues. After removal of 1 base from V and 2 bases from J, the junction contained 2 bases not matched to a gene. Germline V gene lookup returns CDR1 SGHVS and CDR2 FQNEAQ.

The chain has TRBV5-4 and TRBJ2-2; tentative D call: TRBD2 (5 bases). Trimming pared 4 bases from V and 4 bases from J, leaving 14 bases between. This CDR3 region has 15 residues. In germline, CDR1 is SGHNT, CDR2 YYREEE (reference sequence). CDR3 loop: CASSREAAVTGELFF. In DNA, the CDR3 is TGTGCCAGCAGCCGCGAAGCGGCGGTCACCGGGGAGCTGTTTTTT.

The chain employs TRBV6-5 and TRBJ1-5; tentatively, D is TRBD1 (6 bases). In germline, CDR1 is MNHEY, CDR2 SVGAGI. This CDR3 spans 15 amino acids. Trimming removed 8 bases from V and 2 bases from J, with 16 bases in between. CDR3 sequence reads: CASGGDRRGNQPQHF. The CDR3 nucleotides are TGTGCCAGCGGGGGCGACAGGAGGGGCAATCAGCCCCAGCATTTT.

This chain connects TRBV28 to TRBJ2-3; 7 bases fit TRBD2. The CDR3 length is 15 residues. The ends lost 6 bases at V and 5 bases at J; junction bases unmatched: 11. Germline lookup yields CDR1 MDHEN and CDR2 SYDVKM. This CDR3 is CASRKRGGPEDTQYF. The DNA of the CDR3 is TGTGCCAGCAGGAAACGGGGAGGGCCGGAAGATACGCAGTATTTT.

This chain links TRBV4-2 with TRBJ2-3; tentatively, D is TRBD1 or TRBD2 (5 bases each). Germline V gene lookup returns CDR1 LGHNA and CDR2 YNFKEQ. The CDR3 runs 14 residues. V shed 4 bases and J shed 2 bases, with 10 bases lying between them. The CDR3 loop reads CASSRDPLTDTQYF. CDR3 sequence (DNA): TGTGCCAGCAGCCGGGACCCCCTCACAGATACGCAGTATTTT.

The genes are TRBV28 and TRBJ1-1, with D hard to call. The germline V gene encodes CDR1 MDHEN and CDR2 SYDVKM. CDR3 size: 12 residues. Trimming left V 2 bases short and J 6 bases short, with 7 bases between. CDR3 DNA: TGTGCCAGCAGTTTAGTATGGGCTGAAGCTTTCTTT. Translating gives CASSLVWAEAFF.

V gene TRBV3-1 (or the pseudogene TRBV3-2) combines with J gene TRBJ1-5, with D possibly matching TRBD1 (6 bases). Trimming took off 0 bases at V and 2 bases at J, with 11 bases between the two ends. The CDR3 is 16 amino acids. CDR1 and CDR2 (germline): LGHDT, YNNKEL (reference sequence). The CDR3 reads CASSQEGGLGNQPQHF. CDR3 coding DNA: TGTGCCAGCAGCCAAGAGGGGGGGCTGGGCAATCAGCCCCAGCATTTT.

This sequence joins TRBV4-2 and TRBJ2-3; 8 bases map to TRBD2. CDR3 length: 18 residues. The germline gives CDR1 LGHNA, CDR2 YNFKEQ. V trimming: 1 base; J trimming: 0 bases; junction bases outside the gene matches: 9. The CDR3 spells CASSQGGAGGTSTDTQYF. DNA for the CDR3: TGTGCCAGCAGCCAAGGGGGCGCGGGGGGAACTAGCACAGATACGCAGTATTTT.

The table lists this clone with a count of one. The rearrangement joins TRBV28 to TRBJ2-7; D remains unclear. The CDR3 is made up of 12 amino acids. Between the trimmed V and J ends, which lost 8 bases and 1 base, there was a span of 9 bases. The germline V gene has CDR1 MDHEN and CDR2 SYDVKM. The CDR3 spells CASCRRSYEQYF. DNA for the CDR3: TGTGCCAGCTGTCGGAGATCCTACGAGCAGTACTTC.

The V and J genes are TRBV7-2 and TRBJ2-5; the match to TRBD1 covers 7 bases. Germline V lookup: CDR1 SGHTA, CDR2 FQGNSA. The CDR3 is 14 residues long. Germline trimming cut 4 bases from V and 1 base from J; bases unmatched to any gene: 3. The CDR3 DNA follows: TGTGCCAGCAGCTCACAGGGGTCCCAAGAGACCCAGTACTTC. This encodes CASSSQGSQETQYF.

V is TRBV28 and J is TRBJ1-2, with a weak D call TRBD1 (5 bases). CDR3 length: 16 amino acids. V dropped 5 bases and J dropped 2 bases, with 18 bases sitting between them. The germline gives CDR1 MDHEN, CDR2 SYDVKM. CDR3 sequence: CASSLPLGARNYGYTF. CDR3 in DNA: TGTGCCAGCAGTCTGCCCTTAGGGGCTCGGAACTATGGCTACACCTTC.

The CDR3 DNA is TGTGCCAGCAGCTTGTTGGGCTCACCCCTCCACTTT. It translates to CASSLLGSPLHF. The chain carries TRBV5-4 and TRBJ1-6, with D uncertain. The CDR3 has 12 amino acids. Germline CDR1 reads SGHNT; CDR2 reads YYREEE (reference sequence). Between the trimmed V and J ends, which lost 1 base and 10 bases, there was a span of 6 bases.

This clone is termed medium-sized. V gene TRBV7-2 combines with J gene TRBJ2-1; 15 bases agree with TRBD2. V shed 5 bases and J 9 bases; nucleotides not matched to a gene: 11. The V gene's germline CDR1 is SGHTA and CDR2 FQGNSA. The CDR3 spans 17 residues. The CDR3 nucleotides read TGTGCCAGCAGCCCGGAGGGGACTAGCGGGAGGTTTGGTGAGCAGTTCTTC. This codes for CASSPEGTSGRFGEQFF.

The rearrangement links TRBV7-3 to TRBJ2-5; possibly TRBD1 for D (6 bases). Trimming cost V 5 bases and J 2 bases, with 9 bases left between them. Looked up from germline, CDR1 is SGHTA and CDR2 is FQGTGA. The CDR3 extends over 13 amino acids. DNA for the CDR3: TGTGCCAGCAGCCGACAGGTACAAGAGACCCAGTACTTC. It yields the protein CASSRQVQETQYF.

The rearrangement uses TRBV10-1 and TRBJ1-5; D ambiguous. Germline-derived CDR1 and CDR2 are WNHNN and SYGVQD (reference sequence). The CDR3 loop spans 13 amino acids. The CDR3 is CVPTRRGNQPQHF. CDR3 coding DNA: TGCGTCCCAACCCGGAGGGGCAATCAGCCCCAGCATTTT.